Listed below are T cell receptor beta chains from one sample, sequenced in a study of blood T cell repertoires in COVID-19. The table came from immunoSEQ multiplex PCR; TCRdb's copy has only in-frame clones and leaves some out. The table includes tens of thousands of clones, 80% to 90% detected once. The source material was PBMCs or T cells enriched from blood (not recorded which). The receptors were sampled from a woman aged 40 to 50 with acute COVID-19. Both conserved end residues are part of each CDR3. D genes are given only for firm matches. Size is omitted from some rows. Given values are once, few, many or a class for expanded clones.

J gene,clone size,D gene,V gene,CDR3 protein,CDR3 DNA
TRBJ1-5,NA,TRBD1,TRBV9,CASSVGVTGDQPQHF,TGTGCCAGCAGCGTAGGAGTGACAGGGGATCAGCCCCAGCATTTT
TRBJ2-6,NA,TRBD1,TRBV9,CASSAQGALNVLTF,TGTGCCAGCAGCGCACAGGGGGCCCTCAACGTCCTGACTTTC
TRBJ1-4,NA,TRBD1,TRBV5-4,CASSLQGAGTNEKLFF,TGTGCCAGCAGCTTGCAGGGGGCGGGAACTAATGAAAAACTGTTTTTT
TRBJ2-1,NA,NA,TRBV2,CASSEAPHEIRMVF,TGTGCCAGCAGTGAAGCCCCCCACGAGATTCGAATGGTCTTC
TRBJ2-3,NA,NA,TRBV11-2,CASSLAWPSTDTQYF,TGTGCCAGCAGCTTAGCGTGGCCTAGCACAGATACGCAGTATTTT
TRBJ2-5,NA,TRBD1,TRBV11-2,CASSRDREETQYF,TGTGCCAGCAGCCGGGACAGGGAGGAGACCCAGTACTTC
TRBJ1-1,NA,NA,TRBV7-9,CASSKPPRPTEAFF,TGTGCCAGCAGCAAGCCTCCGCGCCCCACTGAAGCTTTCTTT
TRBJ1-2,few,NA,TRBV5-1,CASRRPGQGDGYTF,TGCGCCAGCCGCCGTCCGGGACAAGGAGACGGCTACACCTTC
TRBJ1-4,few,TRBD1,TRBV7-2,CASSLGGRGYEKLFF,TGTGCCAGCAGCTTAGGGGGCAGGGGGTATGAAAAACTGTTTTTT
TRBJ2-2,NA,NA,TRBV10-1,CASSERQGFQPGELFF,TGCGCCAGCAGTGAGAGGCAGGGTTTCCAACCCGGGGAGCTGTTTTTT
TRBJ1-4,once,TRBD1,TRBV28,CASRDRAPWGEKLFF,TGTGCCAGCCGGGACAGGGCGCCGTGGGGTGAAAAACTGTTTTTT
TRBJ1-3,NA,TRBD1,TRBV18,CASSPPGQGYRNTIYF,TGTGCCAGCTCACCACCGGGACAGGGATATAGAAACACCATATATTTT
TRBJ2-5,few,TRBD2,TRBV29-1,CSVEDWGLAGSETQYF,TGCAGCGTTGAAGATTGGGGACTAGCGGGATCGGAGACCCAGTACTTC
TRBJ1-2,NA,NA,TRBV7-9,CASSPGTLAQERDGYTF,TGTGCCAGCAGCCCCGGGACACTGGCCCAAGAGAGAGATGGCTACACCTTC
TRBJ1-6,NA,NA,TRBV19,CASKVGGSPLHF,TGTGCCAGTAAGGTGGGAGGTTCACCCCTCCACTTT